These 12 T cell receptor beta chains originate from one sample sequenced in a study of T cell responses to AZD1222 COVID-19 vaccine. Generated by immunoSEQ multiplex PCR, the TCRdb table keeps only in-frame clones and is missing some. The data hold approximately 110,000 clones, with approximately 85% observed a single time. The material sequenced was peripheral blood, taken 28 days after the second AZD1222 dose. These receptors were taken from an adult who received the AZD1222 COVID-19 vaccine.

This chain connects TRBV6-5 to TRBJ1-2; TRBD1 might be the D (6 bases). The CDR3 is 15 residues long. The V end was cut by 0 bases, the J end by 3 bases, with 11 bases between. Looked up from germline, CDR1 is MNHEY and CDR2 is SVGAGI. CDR3 loop: CASSYSSGADYGYTF. The CDR3 bases are TGTGCCAGCAGTTACTCGTCAGGGGCGGACTATGGCTACACCTTC.

This clone has more than one count but fewer than ten. V and J are TRBV5-8 and TRBJ2-7, with 10 bases lining up with TRBD1. The CDR3 totals 15 residues. V was pared by 4 bases and J by 0 bases, with 4 bases of the junction left unmatched. Germline loops: CDR1 SGHTS, CDR2 YDEGEE. The CDR3: CASSLGTGVSYEQYF. In DNA, the CDR3 is TGTGCCAGCAGCCTCGGGACAGGGGTCTCCTACGAGCAGTACTTC.

The rearrangement uses TRBV9 and TRBJ2-1; D is perhaps TRBD1 (6 bases). V was pared by 4 bases and J by 0 bases, with 17 bases between. The CDR3 extends over 17 amino acids. Looked up from germline, CDR1 is SGDLS and CDR2 is YYNGEE. CDR3 region: CASSSTGHPSSYNEQFF. In DNA form, the CDR3 reads TGTGCCAGCAGCTCGACGGGACACCCGAGCTCCTACAATGAGCAGTTCTTC. Looking up the rest from reference TRBV9 and TRBJ2-1 gives the full variable domain: DSGVTQTPKHLITATGQRVTLRCSPRSGDLSVYWYQQSLDQGLQFLIQYYNGEERAKGNILERFSAQQFPDLHSELNLSSLELGDSALYFCASSSTGHPSSYNEQFFGPGTRLTVL.

This clone was observed many times. The genes are TRBV28 and TRBJ1-2; 7 bases map to TRBD1. From germline, CDR1 is MDHEN and CDR2 SYDVKM. The V gene end was trimmed by 5 bases and the J gene end by 8 bases; junction bases not matched to a gene: 5. The CDR3 is made up of 12 amino acids. CDR3 sequence (DNA): TGTGCCAGCAGTCTCCAGGGGGAGGGCTACACCTTC. This gives the protein CASSLQGEGYTF.

V gene TRBV20-1 combines with J gene TRBJ1-5; D is unresolved. Per the germline V gene, CDR1 is DFQATT and CDR2 is SNEGSKA (reference sequence). The CDR3 has 14 residues. Trimming left V 3 bases short and J 1 base short, with 10 bases between. The CDR3: CSASEGGSNQPQHF. CDR3 in DNA: TGCAGTGCTAGTGAGGGTGGGAGCAATCAGCCCCAGCATTTT.

The J gene is TRBJ2-7, the V gene TRBV5-1, with 8 nucleotides matching TRBD1. CDR3 length: 14 residues. CDR1 is SGHRS and CDR2 is YFSETQ in the germline V gene. V gave up 6 bases and J gave up 3 bases; unmatched junction bases: 8. DNA of the CDR3: TGCGCCAGCACATCGCGGACAGGGAGCTACGAGCAGTACTTC. It yields the protein CASTSRTGSYEQYF.

The CDR3 DNA is TGCGCCAGCAGGGGGGGGACGGCTACGAACACTGAAGCTTTCTTT. Its protein product is CASRGGTATNTEAFF. V usage is TRBV5-1 and J usage is TRBJ1-1, with a weak D call TRBD1 (5 bases). Trimming stripped 5 bases from V and 1 base from J, with 15 bases between. The CDR3 contains 15 residues. In germline, CDR1 is SGHRS, CDR2 YFSETQ. Full variable domain (rest looked up from reference TRBV5-1 and TRBJ1-1): KAGVTQTPRYLIKTRGQQVTLSCSPISGHRSVSWYQQTPGQGLQFLFEYFSETQRNKGNFPGRFSGRQFSNSRSEMNVSTLELGDSALYLCASRGGTATNTEAFFGQGTRLTVV.

In this sample, this clone turned up once. The chain carries TRBV6-5 and TRBJ1-1; possible D gene TRBD1, 5 bases. Trimming removed 7 bases from V and 6 bases from J, with 21 bases in between. The germline gives CDR1 MNHEY, CDR2 SVGAGI. There are 15 residues in the CDR3. The CDR3 DNA is TGTGCCAGCAATTCTGGGGCCCCTAATCGGCCTGAAGCTTTCTTT. As protein: CASNSGAPNRPEAFF.

The CDR3 spells CASSPPGTIALVEAFF. In nucleotides, the CDR3 is TGTGCCAGCAGCCCCCCTGGGACAATCGCCCTTGTTGAAGCTTTCTTT. V usage is TRBV11-2 and J usage is TRBJ1-1; D is possibly TRBD1 (6 bases). The CDR3 length is 16 residues. The ends were cut back, 5 bases at V and 7 bases at J, with 23 bases in the middle. From germline, CDR1 is SGHAT and CDR2 FQNNGV.

The J gene is TRBJ2-1, the V gene TRBV7-8; D perhaps matches TRBD1 (5 bases). Germline V gene lookup returns CDR1 SGHVS and CDR2 FQNEAQ. The V end lost 3 bases, the J end lost 4 bases, and 16 bases lay between the germline ends. The CDR3 sequence is 16 residues long. The DNA for the CDR3 is TGTGCCAGCAGCTTTTCATGGGGCATCGAGTACAATGAGCAGTTCTTC. Its protein is CASSFSWGIEYNEQFF. The whole variable domain, filled in from reference TRBV7-8 and TRBJ2-1, reads GAGVSQSPRYKVAKRGQDVALRCDPISGHVSLFWYQQALGQGPEFLTYFQNEAQLDKSGLPSDRFFAERPEGSVSTLKIQRTQQEDSAVYLCASSFSWGIEYNEQFFGPGTRLTVL.

V is TRBV3-1 (or the pseudogene TRBV3-2) and J is TRBJ1-1; 11 bases are a match to TRBD1. The V segment lost 5 bases and the J segment 7 bases; nucleotides outside the gene matches: 6. From germline, CDR1 is LGHDT and CDR2 YNNKEL (reference sequence). The CDR3 contains 14 residues. The CDR3 sequence is CASSSGQGDFEAFF. DNA for the CDR3: TGTGCCAGCAGCTCGGGACAGGGGGATTTTGAAGCTTTCTTT.

The chain has TRBV5-1 and TRBJ2-7, with D unresolved. Trimming took 4 bases from V and 3 from J, leaving 17 bases between them. This CDR3 is 15 amino acids long. The germline CDR1 and CDR2 sequences are SGHRS and YFSETQ. The CDR3 DNA follows: TGCGCCAGCAGCCCCAACGGGCCCCTGGACTACGAGCAGTACTTC. Its translation: CASSPNGPLDYEQYF. The whole variable domain, remainder taken from reference TRBV5-1 and TRBJ2-7, is KAGVTQTPRYLIKTRGQQVTLSCSPISGHRSVSWYQQTPGQGLQFLFEYFSETQRNKGNFPGRFSGRQFSNSRSEMNVSTLELGDSALYLCASSPNGPLDYEQYFGPGTRLTVT.